Shown below are 18 T cell receptor beta chains from a single sample sequenced in a study of T cell responses to AZD1222 COVID-19 vaccine. Libraries were prepared by immunoSEQ multiplex PCR; TCRdb keeps only in-frame clonotypes and omits some of them. The data hold some 180,000 clones, with about 86% observed a single time. Specimen: peripheral blood, collected on day 0 of AZD1222 vaccination. These receptors all stem from an adult in good health.

This chain joins TRBV30 and TRBJ2-2; D perhaps matches TRBD1 (5 bases). V was trimmed by 7 bases and J by 4 bases, leaving 13 bases between them. CDR3 length: 13 amino acids. The germline V gene encodes CDR1 GTSNPN and CDR2 SVGIG (reference sequence). The CDR3, as DNA: TGTGCCTATCCAGGGATTACCACCGGGGAGCTGTTTTTT. Translated, it gives CAYPGITTGELFF. The full variable domain, rest sourced from reference TRBV30 and TRBJ2-2, is SQTIHQWPATLVQPVGSPLSLECTVEGTSNPNLYWYRQAAGRGLQLLFYSVGIGQISSEVPQNLSASRPQDRQFILSSKKLLLSDSGFYLCAYPGITTGELFFGEGSRLTVL.

This clone was picked up one time. The chain uses TRBV12-5 and TRBJ1-1; 7 nucleotides line up with TRBD1. V shed 1 base, J shed 1 base, and the junction held 3 bases outside the gene matches. The germline CDR1 and CDR2 sequences are LGHNT and FRNRAP. This CDR3 spans 15 amino acids. This chain's CDR3 is CASGLGGQRNTEAFF. The CDR3 bases are TGTGCTAGTGGTTTGGGGGGACAGCGGAACACTGAAGCTTTCTTT.

This chain links TRBV28 with TRBJ2-3; D remains ambiguous. Germline CDR1 is MDHEN and CDR2 is SYDVKM. This CDR3 comprises 12 residues. The V end was cut by 4 bases, the J end by 4 bases, with 6 bases between. The CDR3 DNA sequence: TGTGCCAGCAGTTCCATATCAGATACGCAGTATTTT. This codes for CASSSISDTQYF.

The rearrangement uses TRBV7-9 and TRBJ2-1; no clear D gene. The germline CDR1 and CDR2 sequences are SEHNR and FQNEAQ (reference sequence). V gave up 4 bases and J gave up 4 bases, with 17 bases separating them. This CDR3 contains 16 residues. The CDR3 coding sequence is TGTGCCAGCAGCTCCTTTGCTCTCACAGCGTACAATGAGCAGTTCTTC. Amino acids: CASSSFALTAYNEQFF.

V and J are TRBV4-3 and TRBJ1-6; D remains ambiguous. V lost 4 bases and J lost 2, with 12 bases in between. This CDR3 is built from 16 residues. CDR1 is LGHNA, CDR2 YSLEER, per germline. The CDR3 DNA is TGCGCCAGCAGCCCCGGGAGGGCGACCTATAATTCACCCCTCCACTTT. It encodes CASSPGRATYNSPLHF.

The J gene is TRBJ2-5, the V gene TRBV2; tentatively, D is TRBD1 (6 bases). The CDR3 runs 16 residues. CDR1 and CDR2 (germline): SNHLY, FYNNEI. V gave up 3 bases and J gave up 5 bases, with 19 bases separating them. The CDR3 DNA reads as TGTGCCAGCAGTGAGTCGGGGCAGGGGTCTTACGAGACCCAGTACTTC. Residues: CASSESGQGSYETQYF.

In this sample, this clone turned up once. This CDR3 is CASSPGGGQPQHF. The CDR3 bases are TGTGCCAGCAGTCCAGGGGGCGGGCAGCCCCAGCATTTT. The V call is TRBV9, the J call TRBJ1-5; 8 bases map to TRBD1. The CDR3 loop spans 13 amino acids. The V gene end was trimmed by 5 bases and the J gene end by 7 bases; junction bases not matched to a gene: 5. Germline V CDR1 and CDR2: SGDLS, YYNGEE.

V and J are TRBV7-8 and TRBJ2-2; TRBD1 agrees at 8 bases. The germline V gene encodes CDR1 SGHVS and CDR2 FQNEAQ. V shed 1 base, J shed 3 bases, and the junction held 4 bases outside the gene matches. The CDR3 has 16 amino acids. The CDR3 here is CASSLVGQGYTGELFF. The CDR3 DNA follows: TGTGCCAGCAGCTTAGTCGGACAGGGTTACACCGGGGAGCTGTTTTTT.

The chain has TRBV7-9 and TRBJ1-1, with a possible D match to TRBD1 (5 bases). With 4 bases removed from V and 6 bases from J, the gap between germline ends came to 12 bases. Germline V gene lookup returns CDR1 SEHNR and CDR2 FQNEAQ (reference sequence). This CDR3 comprises 13 residues. The CDR3 coding sequence is TGTGCCAGCAGCTCAGAAGGGGACTCTGAAGCTTTCTTT. It is translated as CASSSEGDSEAFF.

This chain connects TRBV7-9 to TRBJ2-7; D unclear. Looked up from germline, CDR1 is SEHNR and CDR2 is FQNEAQ (reference sequence). This CDR3 has 13 residues. Deletions cut 0 bases from V and 2 bases from J, with 5 bases between. This chain's CDR3 is CASSLAPTYEQYF. The CDR3 DNA reads TGTGCCAGCAGCTTAGCTCCTACCTACGAGCAGTACTTC. The full variable domain, in which reference TRBV7-9 and TRBJ2-7 provide the parts outside the CDR3, is DTGVSQNPRHKITKRGQNVTFRCDPISEHNRLYWYRQTLGQGPEFLTYFQNEAQLEKSRLLSDRFSAERPKGSFSTLEIQRTEQGDSAMYLCASSLAPTYEQYFGPGTRLTVT.

V usage is TRBV5-1 and J usage is TRBJ2-2; D unclear. Trimming removed 5 bases at V and 2 bases at J, with 7 bases between. This CDR3 is 13 amino acids long. Per the germline V gene, CDR1 is SGHRS and CDR2 is YFSETQ. CDR3 nucleotide sequence: TGCGCCAGCAGTGAAGGAAACACCGGGGAGCTGTTTTTT. It yields the protein CASSEGNTGELFF.

This chain joins TRBV5-5 and TRBJ1-4, with TRBD1 matching 11 bases. The CDR3 contains 16 residues. Germline CDR1 and CDR2: SGHKS and YYEKEE (reference sequence). V lost 4 bases to trimming and J lost 3 bases; unmatched junction nucleotides: 5. As DNA, the CDR3 is TGTGCCAGCAGCCGGGACAGGGGGGAGGCTAATGAAAAACTGTTTTTT. Encoded protein: CASSRDRGEANEKLFF.

This sequence joins TRBV9 and TRBJ1-6; possibly TRBD1 for D (5 bases). Trimming cost V 4 bases and J 5 bases, with 19 bases left between them. Per germline, CDR1 SGDLS and CDR2 YYNGEE. This CDR3 is built from 17 residues. This CDR3 reads CASSPGGGGTNNSPLHF. The CDR3 nucleotides are TGTGCCAGCAGCCCCGGAGGTGGGGGGACGAATAATTCACCCCTCCACTTT.

This clone was seen more than once but under ten times. The chain is built from TRBV10-2 and TRBJ2-7, with 9 nucleotides matching TRBD1. The CDR3 loop spans 13 amino acids. Germline V CDR1 and CDR2: WSHSY, SAAADI. The J segment lost 2 bases and the V segment lost 7 bases, leaving 3 bases of the junction unmatched. This CDR3 is CASKTGGTYEQYF. The CDR3 DNA sequence: TGCGCCAGCAAGACAGGGGGGACCTACGAGCAGTACTTC.

This clone showed up just a few times. The chain uses TRBV6-5 and TRBJ1-4; perhaps TRBD1 as D (5 bases). The CDR3 covers 15 residues. Germline values: CDR1 MNHEY, CDR2 SVGAGI. V was pared by 0 bases and J by 5 bases, with 10 bases between. In DNA, the CDR3 is TGTGCCAGCAGTTACTCTCCGACAGAAAATGAAAAACTGTTTTTT. Translating gives CASSYSPTENEKLFF.

There are a few counts of this clone. The chain joins TRBV24-1 to TRBJ2-7; TRBD1 aligns across 9 bases. The germline CDR1 and CDR2 sequences are KGHDR and SFDVKD. V lost 3 bases and J lost 3; bases outside the gene matches: 5. The CDR3 has 15 amino acids. The CDR3 region has the DNA TGTGCCACCAGTGATCCTGGGACAGGGATCTACGAGCAGTACTTC. The encoded protein is CATSDPGTGIYEQYF.

A single count supports this clone. This sequence joins TRBV6-2 or TRBV6-3 and TRBJ2-7; D is unresolved. Germline V gives CDR1 MNHEY, CDR2 SVGEGT. The V end lost 0 bases, the J end lost 6 bases, and 6 bases lay between the germline ends. This CDR3 has 12 amino acids. CDR3 coding DNA: TGTGCCAGCAGTTACTCGATTCCCGAGCAGTACTTC. This gives the protein CASSYSIPEQYF.

The chain has TRBV4-1 and TRBJ1-5, with D tentatively TRBD1 (5 bases). The V gene's germline CDR1 is MGHRA and CDR2 YSYEKL. Trimming removed 1 base at V and 5 bases at J, with 12 bases between. The CDR3 totals 15 residues. CDR3 in DNA: TGCGCCAGCAGCCAAGGGGCCCGGGGGGATCAGCCCCAGCATTTT. This encodes CASSQGARGDQPQHF.